Below are 6 T cell receptor beta chains sequenced from a single sample in a study of blood T cell repertoires in COVID-19. The repertoire was sequenced with immunoSEQ multiplex PCR; TCRdb's copy has only in-frame clones and lacks some. The repertoire holds about 99,000 clones, with roughly 84% as singletons. The sample was peripheral blood. The receptor source for this set is a human donor in a cohort sampled during active COVID-19.

The gene calls are TRBV5-4 and TRBJ2-7, with D possibly matching TRBD2 (5 bases). CDR3 length: 14 residues. CDR1 is SGHNT and CDR2 is YYREEE in the germline V gene (reference sequence). Deletions cut 3 bases from V and 2 bases from J, with 12 bases between. The CDR3 DNA reads as TGTGCCAGCAGCTCATTAGGGAGACCCTACGAGCAGTACTTC. Its translation is CASSSLGRPYEQYF.

The chain has TRBV29-1 and TRBJ1-2; no clear D gene. The V end was cut by 4 bases, the J end by 1 base, with 13 bases between. Germline V gene data show CDR1 as SQVTM and CDR2 as ANQGSEA. The CDR3 has 14 residues. CDR3 amino acids: CSVGLPESNYGYTF. In nucleotides, the CDR3 is TGCAGCGTTGGGCTTCCCGAAAGTAACTATGGCTACACCTTC.

This clone was seen once. CDR3 in DNA: TGTGCCAGCAGCTTGGCAGGGGTAGACACCGGGGAGCTGTTTTTT. Translated: CASSLAGVDTGELFF. The chain employs TRBV5-6 and TRBJ2-2; D is possibly TRBD1 (6 bases). Germline CDR1 reads SGHDT; CDR2 reads YYEEEE. The CDR3 length is 15 residues. Trimming left V 0 bases short and J 3 bases short, with 9 bases between.

This rearrangement joins TRBV2 to TRBJ2-3; 9 bases fit TRBD2. V gave up 2 bases and J gave up 4 bases; unmatched junction bases: 13. Per germline, CDR1 SNHLY and CDR2 FYNNEI. This CDR3 is 18 amino acids long. The CDR3 spells CASSESLGLAGFSDTQYF. CDR3 DNA: TGTGCCAGCAGTGAATCTTTAGGGCTAGCGGGGTTTTCAGATACGCAGTATTTT.

The chain couples TRBV19 to TRBJ2-7; weak D call: TRBD2 (6 bases). Germline CDR1 and CDR2: LNHDA and SQIVND (reference sequence). Trimming cost V 8 bases and J 5 bases, with 22 bases left between them. This CDR3 spans 15 amino acids. CDR3 region: CASRFEVTGVHEQYF. The CDR3 nucleotides are TGTGCCAGTCGTTTCGAGGTTACGGGAGTACACGAGCAGTACTTC.

There are a few counts of this clone. This chain uses TRBV7-4 with TRBJ1-4; D uncertain. With 1 base removed from V and 9 bases from J, the gap between germline ends came to 18 bases. Looked up from germline, CDR1 is SGHVT and CDR2 is SQSDAQ. This CDR3 comprises 16 residues. CDR3 DNA: TGTGCCAGCAGCTTAGTAGTGACCGGGAATGTGAAAAAACTGTTTTTT. This encodes CASSLVVTGNVKKLFF.